This TCR beta chain is from a study of T cells after yellow fever vaccination. Study outcomes and limitations: Abundant contaminating clonotypes from the bulk population could appear in FACS-sorted repertoires. A weaker secondary response peaked on day 5, the primary on day 15. Most clones from primary vaccination were detected again post-booster (roughly 95% CD4, more than 85% CD8).

Production of TCR cDNA was by 5'RACE template switching, which also added a universal primer site and UMIs. TCRdb reprocessed the 5' RACE reads via MiXCR and lists one record per CDR3 protein. Here the sample spans 300,000 to 400,000 distinct CDR3 sequences, about 6% being singletons. This clonotype was counted only a few times. Antigen unknown. The TCR was taken from a man aged 30 to 45 who received the YFV17D yellow fever vaccine. The sample here was PBMCs, taken 5 days after the yellow fever booster vaccination.

The CDR3 loop is CASNPSPRGQVAYNEQFF. In DNA form, the CDR3 reads TGTGCCAGCAACCCCTCTCCGAGGGGCCAAGTCGCGTACAATGAGCAGTTCTTC. The gene calls are TRBV11-2 and TRBJ2-1; the D call may be TRBD1 or TRBD2 (5 bases each). CDR1 is SGHAT, CDR2 FQNNGV, per germline. Deletions cut 7 bases from V and 4 bases from J, with 26 bases between. The CDR3 contains 18 residues.